The 15 T cell receptor beta chains presented below share a single source sample, sequenced in a study of beta chain features in type 1 diabetes. The entirety of the isolated RNA underwent reverse transcription, so expressed TCRB transcripts were sequenced. The data were produced by immunoSEQ multiplex PCR, yet TCRdb's version contains in-frame clones alone and is incomplete. The sample lists roughly 170,000 clones, 13% occurring once. Material: central memory CD4+ T cells from blood. The source is a woman younger than 35 in good health.

This clone has only a few counts. The rearrangement links TRBV7-9 to TRBJ2-1, with a possible D match to TRBD2 (5 bases). Germline loops: CDR1 SEHNR, CDR2 FQNEAQ (reference sequence). V was clipped by 5 bases and J by 7 bases, with 15 bases between them. The CDR3 runs to 14 residues. The CDR3 here is CASSPRVQQNEQFF. The CDR3 bases are TGTGCCAGCAGCCCGCGGGTCCAGCAAAATGAGCAGTTCTTC. Full variable domain (missing parts from reference TRBV7-9 and TRBJ2-1): DTGVSQNPRHKITKRGQNVTFRCDPISEHNRLYWYRQTLGQGPEFLTYFQNEAQLEKSRLLSDRFSAERPKGSFSTLEIQRTEQGDSAMYLCASSPRVQQNEQFFGPGTRLTVL.

This clone occurred a few times. V gene TRBV28 combines with J gene TRBJ2-6; 8 positions agree with TRBD2. Germline CDR1 reads MDHEN; CDR2 reads SYDVKM. The CDR3 length is 17 residues. The J segment lost 0 bases and the V segment lost 8 bases, leaving 9 bases of the junction unmatched. The CDR3 spells CASRSSGIISGANVLTF. DNA for the CDR3: TGTGCCAGCCGGAGTAGCGGGATAATCTCTGGGGCCAACGTCCTGACTTTC.

This clone was seen just once. The gene calls are TRBV7-9 and TRBJ2-5; 10 nucleotides match TRBD1. V shed 4 bases, J shed 5 bases, and the junction held 7 bases outside the gene matches. The CDR3 totals 15 residues. Germline V gene lookup returns CDR1 SEHNR and CDR2 FQNEAQ (reference sequence). The CDR3 is CASSSMGQGRETQYF. CDR3 sequence (DNA): TGTGCCAGCAGCTCCATGGGACAGGGGAGGGAGACCCAGTACTTC.

The CDR3 DNA reads as TGCGCCAGCAGCCAAGAATCAGCGGGGGGATGGGCCGGGGAGCTGTTTTTT. Protein sequence: CASSQESAGGWAGELFF. The rearrangement uses TRBV4-3 and TRBJ2-2, with TRBD2 matching over 9 bases. The J segment lost 6 bases and the V segment lost 0 bases, leaving 8 bases of the junction unmatched. In germline, CDR1 is LGHNA, CDR2 YSLEER. The CDR3 runs to 17 residues.

The rearrangement links TRBV28 to TRBJ2-7, with 10 nucleotides matching TRBD2. The V gene's germline CDR1 is MDHEN and CDR2 SYDVKM. With V trimmed by 5 bases and J by 1 base, 5 bases remained unmatched. The CDR3 spans 15 residues. The CDR3 loop reads CASSLTSGISYEQYF. CDR3 in DNA: TGTGCCAGCAGTCTAACTAGCGGGATTTCCTACGAGCAGTACTTC.

This clone appeared a few times. The chain combines TRBV4-3 with TRBJ2-5; TRBD2 agrees at 10 bases. CDR1 is LGHNA, CDR2 YSLEER, per germline. The CDR3 runs to 17 residues. After removal of 1 base from V and 5 bases from J, the junction contained 10 bases not matched to a gene. The CDR3 sequence: CASSQGDRLAGGETQYF. In nucleotides, the CDR3 is TGCGCCAGCAGCCAAGGGGACCGACTAGCGGGTGGTGAGACCCAGTACTTC.

The chain combines TRBV6-1 with TRBJ2-5, with a tentative D call TRBD2 (6 bases). Germline CDR1 is MNHNS and CDR2 is SASEGT. Trimming left V 2 bases short and J 2 bases short, with 9 bases between. This CDR3 contains 14 residues. CDR3 nucleotide sequence: TGTGCCAGCAGTGAACCAGGGAGGCAAGAGACCCAGTACTTC. Residues: CASSEPGRQETQYF.

V and J are TRBV30 and TRBJ1-2; TRBD1 is a possible D gene (6 bases). The CDR3 consists of 15 residues. The V gene lost 3 bases and the J gene lost 6 bases, with 20 bases spanning the gap. Per the germline V gene, CDR1 is GTSNPN and CDR2 is SVGIG (reference sequence). The CDR3 DNA is TGTGCCTGGAGCGTCGAAATCAGGGGACGCGATGGCTACACCTTC. This translates into CAWSVEIRGRDGYTF. The full variable domain, rest sourced from reference TRBV30 and TRBJ1-2, is SQTIHQWPATLVQPVGSPLSLECTVEGTSNPNLYWYRQAAGRGLQLLFYSVGIGQISSEVPQNLSASRPQDRQFILSSKKLLLSDSGFYLCAWSVEIRGRDGYTFGSGTRLTVV.

The sample holds many counts of this clone. The chain carries TRBV4-3 and TRBJ1-1; D is unresolved. The V and J ends lost 4 bases and 5 bases respectively, with 11 bases between them. CDR1 is LGHNA and CDR2 is YSLEER in the germline V gene. The CDR3 has 13 residues. CDR3 protein: CASSRQAGTEAFF. The CDR3 coding sequence is TGCGCCAGCAGCCGGCAGGCTGGGACTGAAGCTTTCTTT.

Worth noting for this clone: This same CDR3 is encoded by further DNA sequences in the sample. The chain links TRBV29-1 to TRBJ2-1; 11 bases are a match to TRBD2. Germline loops: CDR1 SQVTM, CDR2 ANQGSEA. CDR3 length: 14 amino acids. V was clipped by 5 bases and J by 2 bases; unmatched bases: 2. This chain's CDR3 is CSVPTSGAYNEQFF. DNA of the CDR3: TGCAGCGTTCCGACTAGCGGGGCCTACAATGAGCAGTTCTTC.

The CDR3 here is CASSPLAGGRYEQFF. The CDR3, as DNA: TGTGCCAGCAGTCCACTAGCGGGAGGTCGGTATGAGCAGTTCTTC. The chain joins TRBV6-1 to TRBJ2-1; 12 bases match TRBD2. CDR3 length: 15 amino acids. V lost 5 bases, J lost 8 bases, and 7 bases stayed unmatched. Germline V gene data show CDR1 as MNHNS and CDR2 as SASEGT.

By share, this clone counts as medium-sized. The chain is built from TRBV29-1 and TRBJ2-3; D unresolved. Between the trimmed V and J ends, which lost 4 bases and 6 bases, there was a span of 11 bases. CDR3 length: 12 amino acids. CDR1 and CDR2 from the germline V gene are SQVTM and ANQGSEA. DNA for the CDR3: TGCAGCGTTGGCTCCCAGGTGGATACGCAGTATTTT. Its protein product is CSVGSQVDTQYF.

CDR3 amino acids: CASSLGGGETQYF. Written as DNA, the CDR3 is TGTGCCAGCAGCTTGGGGGGGGGAGAGACCCAGTACTTC. V is TRBV5-4 and J is TRBJ2-5; 7 nucleotides agree with TRBD2. This CDR3 has 13 residues. V shed 0 bases, J shed 4 bases, and the junction held 0 bases outside the gene matches. Germline values: CDR1 SGHNT, CDR2 YYREEE (reference sequence).

The chain has TRBV11-1 and TRBJ2-3, with 9 nucleotides matching TRBD2. The CDR3 is 16 residues long. From germline, CDR1 is SGHAT and CDR2 FQDESV (reference sequence). Losses at the gene ends were 5 bases for V and 8 bases for J; bases not matched to a gene: 14. The CDR3 reads CASSEGLAPRGGTQYF. In DNA form, the CDR3 reads TGTGCCAGCAGCGAGGGACTAGCACCGCGGGGGGGTACGCAGTATTTT.

The rearrangement joins TRBV2 to TRBJ1-2; a weak D match, TRBD1 (6 bases). Trimming took 7 bases from V and 4 from J, leaving 16 bases between them. From germline, CDR1 is SNHLY and CDR2 FYNNEI. This CDR3 comprises 14 residues. The CDR3 bases are TGTGCCAGCAATTCCGAACAGGGCGGCTATGGCTACACCTTC. Amino acid sequence: CASNSEQGGYGYTF.